These T cell receptor beta chains were read from a single sample in a study of cytomegalovirus exposure and HLA in healthy donors. TCRdb's table, derived via immunoSEQ multiplex PCR, lists solely in-frame clones and lacks some. Seen here are about 160,000 clones, 65% to 90% observed once, and the top ten hold under 2%. The sample comprised PBMCs. All receptors come from a woman aged 18-35 years in good health and CMV-seronegative. The conserved cysteine and the conserved F or W are not part of the CDR3 here. Fields, in order: V gene, CDR3 protein.

TRBV29-1	SVSRGDTEAF
TRBV29-1	SVEDQQGAGTEAF
TRBV6-5	ASSSSPRQPQH
TRBV7-4	ASSLFRTGGFQPQH
TRBV10-3	AISDGLNYGYT
TRBV6-5	ASSYSIQSGDTQY
TRBV27	ASRPPRGSNEQF
TRBV28	ASSFGGAEGNTIY
TRBV28	ASSYRGGGNTIY
TRBV29-1	SVVEDPDSHEQY
TRBV5-6	ASIVAGAISGANVLT
TRBV6-6	ASTIGLAGHNEQF
TRBV11-3	ASSLGTVTEAF
TRBV25-1	ASFKGWREHNEQF
TRBV6-5	ASRAETDTQY
TRBV2	ASSTTSGRGNEQF
TRBV6-6	ASGLRRTNTGELF